This T cell receptor (beta chain) was retrieved from a study of cytomegalovirus exposure and HLA in healthy donors. Study in general: Unique TCRs numbering roughly 85 million, obtained from HLA-typed donors, made up an early data release.

Regarding the study as a whole: Available immune exposure information covered CMV serostatus only. Per a prior analysis, the majority of TCR beta V segments were productive roughly 87% or roughly 30% of the time.

PCR employed 60 Vbeta and 13 Jbeta primers. TCRdb keeps only in-frame clones here, not all; method: immunoSEQ multiplex PCR. This repertoire includes about 77,000 clones. There are 14 residues in the CDR3. The V and J ends lost 2 bases and 0 bases respectively, with 8 bases between them. Germline V lookup: CDR1 KGHSH, CDR2 LQKENI. As concerns this clone: Its antigen is not identified.

Specimen: PBMCs. The rearrangement joins TRBV18 to TRBJ2-7, with unresolved D. This TCR derives from a man aged 45-65 years in good health and CMV-seropositive. The CDR3 region has the DNA TGTGCCAGCTCACCAAGAACTGACTCCTACGAGCAGTACTTC. Translating gives CASSPRTDSYEQYF.